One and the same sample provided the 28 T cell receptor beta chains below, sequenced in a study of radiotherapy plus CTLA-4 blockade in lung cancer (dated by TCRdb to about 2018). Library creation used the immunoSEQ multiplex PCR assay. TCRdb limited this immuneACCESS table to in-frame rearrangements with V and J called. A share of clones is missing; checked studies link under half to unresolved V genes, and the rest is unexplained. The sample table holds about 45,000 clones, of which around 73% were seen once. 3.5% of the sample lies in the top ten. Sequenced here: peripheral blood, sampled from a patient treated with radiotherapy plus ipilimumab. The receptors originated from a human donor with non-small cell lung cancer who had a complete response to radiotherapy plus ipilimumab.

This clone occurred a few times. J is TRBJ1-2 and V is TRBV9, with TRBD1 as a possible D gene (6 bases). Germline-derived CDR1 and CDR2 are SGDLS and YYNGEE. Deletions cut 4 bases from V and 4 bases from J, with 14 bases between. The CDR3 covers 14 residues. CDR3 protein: CASSPSDRAYGYTF. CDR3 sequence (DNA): TGTGCCAGCAGCCCATCGGACAGAGCCTATGGCTACACCTTC.

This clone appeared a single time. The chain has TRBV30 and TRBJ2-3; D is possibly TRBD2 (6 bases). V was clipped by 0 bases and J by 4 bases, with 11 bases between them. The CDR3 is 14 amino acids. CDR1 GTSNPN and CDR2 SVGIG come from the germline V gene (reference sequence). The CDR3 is CAWSVGSSADTQYF. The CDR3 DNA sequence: TGTGCCTGGAGTGTCGGGTCTAGCGCAGATACGCAGTATTTT.

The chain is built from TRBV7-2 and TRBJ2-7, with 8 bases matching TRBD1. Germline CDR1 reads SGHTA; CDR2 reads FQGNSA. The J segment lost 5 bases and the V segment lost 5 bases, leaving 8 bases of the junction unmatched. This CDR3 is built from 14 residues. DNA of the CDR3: TGTGCCAGCAGCGCGACAGGGGTTTCCCACGAGCAGTACTTC. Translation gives CASSATGVSHEQYF.

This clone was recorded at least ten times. The DNA for the CDR3 is TGTGCCAGCAGCCAAGATTGGGGTGACAGGGGACGCGAGCAGTACTTC. It is translated as CASSQDWGDRGREQYF. This chain joins TRBV14 and TRBJ2-7, with 8 bases aligning to TRBD1. J gave up 6 bases and V 0 bases, and 10 bases lay outside the gene matches. The CDR3 totals 16 residues. The V gene's germline CDR1 is SGHDN and CDR2 FVKESK.

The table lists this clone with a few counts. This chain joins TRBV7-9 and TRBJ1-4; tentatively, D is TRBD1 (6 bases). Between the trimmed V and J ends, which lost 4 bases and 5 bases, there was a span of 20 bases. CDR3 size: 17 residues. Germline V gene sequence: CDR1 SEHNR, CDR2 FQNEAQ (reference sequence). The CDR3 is CASSSLRTETQNEKLFF. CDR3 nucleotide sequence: TGTGCCAGCAGCTCGTTGAGGACAGAGACACAGAATGAAAAACTGTTTTTT.

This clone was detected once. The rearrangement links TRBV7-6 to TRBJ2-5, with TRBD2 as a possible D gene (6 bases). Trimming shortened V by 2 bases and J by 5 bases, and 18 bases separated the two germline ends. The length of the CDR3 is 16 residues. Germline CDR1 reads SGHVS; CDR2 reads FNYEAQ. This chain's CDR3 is CASSLFPPRRGETQYF. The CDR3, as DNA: TGTGCCAGCAGCTTATTCCCGCCGAGACGGGGGGAGACCCAGTACTTC.

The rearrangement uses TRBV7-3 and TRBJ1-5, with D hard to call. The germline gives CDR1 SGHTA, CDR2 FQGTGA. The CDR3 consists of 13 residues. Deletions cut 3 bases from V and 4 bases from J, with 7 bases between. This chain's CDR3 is CASSFGENQPQHF. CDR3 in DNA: TGTGCCAGCAGCTTCGGAGAAAATCAGCCCCAGCATTTT.

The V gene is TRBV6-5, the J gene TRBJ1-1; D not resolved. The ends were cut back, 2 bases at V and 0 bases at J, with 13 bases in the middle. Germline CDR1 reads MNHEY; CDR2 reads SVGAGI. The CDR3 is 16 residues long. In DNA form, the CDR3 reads TGTGCCAGCAGTTACCTATCAAGAGGAATGAACACTGAAGCTTTCTTT. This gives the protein CASSYLSRGMNTEAFF.

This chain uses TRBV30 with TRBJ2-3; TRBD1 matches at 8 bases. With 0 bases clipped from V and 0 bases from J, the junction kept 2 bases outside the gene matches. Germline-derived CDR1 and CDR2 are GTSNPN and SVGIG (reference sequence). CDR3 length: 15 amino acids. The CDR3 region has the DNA TGTGCCTGGAGTGTAGGGGACAGGAGCACAGATACGCAGTATTTT. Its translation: CAWSVGDRSTDTQYF.

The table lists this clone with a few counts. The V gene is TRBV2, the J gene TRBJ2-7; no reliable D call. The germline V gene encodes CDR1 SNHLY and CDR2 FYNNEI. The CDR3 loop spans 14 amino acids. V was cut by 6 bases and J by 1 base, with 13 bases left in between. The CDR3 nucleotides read TGTGCCAGCAGCCGACAATCCTTATCCTACGAGCAGTACTTC. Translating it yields CASSRQSLSYEQYF.

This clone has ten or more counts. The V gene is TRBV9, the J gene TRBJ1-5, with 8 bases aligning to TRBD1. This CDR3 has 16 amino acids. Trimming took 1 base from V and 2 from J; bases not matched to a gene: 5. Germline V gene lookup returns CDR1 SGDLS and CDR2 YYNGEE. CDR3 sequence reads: CASSVQGAHGNQPQHF. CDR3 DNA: TGTGCCAGCAGCGTACAGGGGGCTCATGGCAATCAGCCCCAGCATTTT. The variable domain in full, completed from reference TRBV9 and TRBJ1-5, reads DSGVTQTPKHLITATGQRVTLRCSPRSGDLSVYWYQQSLDQGLQFLIQYYNGEERAKGNILERFSAQQFPDLHSELNLSSLELGDSALYFCASSVQGAHGNQPQHFGDGTRLSIL.

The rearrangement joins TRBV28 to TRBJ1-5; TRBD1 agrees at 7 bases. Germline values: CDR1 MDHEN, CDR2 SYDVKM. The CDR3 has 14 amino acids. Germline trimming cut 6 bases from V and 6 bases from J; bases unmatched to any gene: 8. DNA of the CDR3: TGTGCCAGCAGACACGACAGGGTTGTTCAGCCCCAGCATTTT. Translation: CASRHDRVVQPQHF.

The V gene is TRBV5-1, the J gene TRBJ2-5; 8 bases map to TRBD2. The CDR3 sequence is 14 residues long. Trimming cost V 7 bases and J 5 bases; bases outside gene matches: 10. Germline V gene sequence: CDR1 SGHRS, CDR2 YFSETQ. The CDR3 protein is CASASSGRGETQYF. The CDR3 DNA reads TGCGCCAGCGCCTCTAGCGGGCGGGGTGAGACCCAGTACTTC.

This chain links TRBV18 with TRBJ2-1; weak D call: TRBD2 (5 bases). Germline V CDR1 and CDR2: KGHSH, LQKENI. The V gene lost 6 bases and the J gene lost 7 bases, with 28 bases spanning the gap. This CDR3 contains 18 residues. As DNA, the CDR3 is TGTGCCAGCTCCTCCGAAGCGGCTAGCCTACATCAAGGGAATGAGCAGTTCTTC. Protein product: CASSSEAASLHQGNEQFF.

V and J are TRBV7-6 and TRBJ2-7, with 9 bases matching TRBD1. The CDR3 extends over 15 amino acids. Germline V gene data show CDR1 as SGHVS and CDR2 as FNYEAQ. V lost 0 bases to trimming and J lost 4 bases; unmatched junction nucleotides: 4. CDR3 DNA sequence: TGTGCCAGCAGCTTAGCTCCGGGACAGGGATACGAGCAGTACTTC. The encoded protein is CASSLAPGQGYEQYF. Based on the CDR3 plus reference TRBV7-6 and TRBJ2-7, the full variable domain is GAGVSQSPRYKVTKRGQDVALRCDPISGHVSLYWYRQALGQGPEFLTYFNYEAQQDKSGLPNDRFSAERPEGSISTLTIQRTEQRDSAMYRCASSLAPGQGYEQYFGPGTRLTVT.

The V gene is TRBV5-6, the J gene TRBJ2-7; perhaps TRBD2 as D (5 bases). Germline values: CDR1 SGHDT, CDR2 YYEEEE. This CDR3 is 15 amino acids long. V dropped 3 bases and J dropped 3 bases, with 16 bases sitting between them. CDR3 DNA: TGTGCCAGCAGCTCAGGACTGGAATACAGCTACGAGCAGTACTTC. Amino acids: CASSSGLEYSYEQYF.

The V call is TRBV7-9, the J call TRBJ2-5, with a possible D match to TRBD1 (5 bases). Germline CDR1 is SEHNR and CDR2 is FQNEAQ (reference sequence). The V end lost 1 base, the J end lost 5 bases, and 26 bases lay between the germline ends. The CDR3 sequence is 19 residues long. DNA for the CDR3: TGTGCCAGCAGCTTAGTACGTATTTTTCAGGGAACGGCGGCGGAGACCCAGTACTTC. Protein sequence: CASSLVRIFQGTAAETQYF.

In DNA, the CDR3 is TGTGCCTGGAGCGTGAACACTGAAGCTTTCTTT. Encoded protein: CAWSVNTEAFF. The chain is built from TRBV30 and TRBJ1-1; D is uncertain. CDR1 and CDR2 from the germline V gene are GTSNPN and SVGIG (reference sequence). There are 11 residues in the CDR3. The germline V and J ends were trimmed by 3 bases and 0 bases, with 2 bases remaining between them.

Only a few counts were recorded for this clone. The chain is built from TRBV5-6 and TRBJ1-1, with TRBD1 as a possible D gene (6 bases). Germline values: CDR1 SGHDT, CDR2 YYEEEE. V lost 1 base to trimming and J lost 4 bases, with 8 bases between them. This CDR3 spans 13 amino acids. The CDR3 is CASSLRGGTEAFF. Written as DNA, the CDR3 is TGTGCCAGCAGCTTGAGAGGGGGCACTGAAGCTTTCTTT.

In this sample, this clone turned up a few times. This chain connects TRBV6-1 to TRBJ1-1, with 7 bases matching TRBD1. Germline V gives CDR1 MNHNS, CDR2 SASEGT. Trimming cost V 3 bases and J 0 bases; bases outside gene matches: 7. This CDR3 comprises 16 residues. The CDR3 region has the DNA TGTGCCAGCAGTGATTTGGACAGGCCCCTGAACACTGAAGCTTTCTTT. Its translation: CASSDLDRPLNTEAFF.

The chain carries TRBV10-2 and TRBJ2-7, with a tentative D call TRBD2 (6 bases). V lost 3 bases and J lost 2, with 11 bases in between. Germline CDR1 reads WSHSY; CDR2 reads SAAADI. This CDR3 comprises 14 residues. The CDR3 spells CASSDRAGPYEQYF. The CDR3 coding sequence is TGCGCCAGCAGTGATCGGGCGGGACCCTACGAGCAGTACTTC.

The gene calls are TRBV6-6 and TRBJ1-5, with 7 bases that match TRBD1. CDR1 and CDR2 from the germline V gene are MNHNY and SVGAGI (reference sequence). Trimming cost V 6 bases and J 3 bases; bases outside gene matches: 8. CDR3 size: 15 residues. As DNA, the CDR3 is TGTGCCAGCAGCTACCCGGACAGGCCCAATCAGCCCCAGCATTTT. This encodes CASSYPDRPNQPQHF.

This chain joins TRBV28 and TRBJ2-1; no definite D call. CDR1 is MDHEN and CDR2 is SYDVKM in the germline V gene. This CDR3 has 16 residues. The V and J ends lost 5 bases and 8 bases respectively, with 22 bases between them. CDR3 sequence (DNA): TGTGCCAGCAGTCCCCCCTCGGAGCCTCACGCCGATGAGCAGTTCTTC. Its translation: CASSPPSEPHADEQFF.

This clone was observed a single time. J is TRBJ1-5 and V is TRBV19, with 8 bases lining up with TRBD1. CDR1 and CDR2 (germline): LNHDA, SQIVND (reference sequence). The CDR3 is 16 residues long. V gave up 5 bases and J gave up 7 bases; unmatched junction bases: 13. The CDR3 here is CASSFASGTGTQPQHF. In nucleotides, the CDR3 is TGTGCCAGTAGTTTTGCCTCCGGGACAGGTACCCAGCCCCAGCATTTT. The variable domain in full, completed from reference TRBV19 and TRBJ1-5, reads DGGITQSPKYLFRKEGQNVTLSCEQNLNHDAMYWYRQDPGQGLRLIYYSQIVNDFQKGDIAEGYSVSREKKESFPLTVTSAQKNPTAFYLCASSFASGTGTQPQHFGDGTRLSIL.

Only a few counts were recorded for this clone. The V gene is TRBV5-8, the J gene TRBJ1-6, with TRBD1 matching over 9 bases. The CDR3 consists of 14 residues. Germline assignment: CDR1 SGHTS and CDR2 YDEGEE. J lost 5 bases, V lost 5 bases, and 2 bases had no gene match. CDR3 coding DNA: TGTGCCAGCAGACAGGGGGCACATAATTCACCCCTCCACTTT. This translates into CASRQGAHNSPLHF.

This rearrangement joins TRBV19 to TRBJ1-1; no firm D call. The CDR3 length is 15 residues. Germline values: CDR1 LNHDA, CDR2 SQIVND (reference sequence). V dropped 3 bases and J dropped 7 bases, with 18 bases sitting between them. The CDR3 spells CASSIGSRGTHEAFF. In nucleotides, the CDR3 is TGTGCCAGTAGTATTGGTTCCCGGGGAACCCATGAAGCTTTCTTT.

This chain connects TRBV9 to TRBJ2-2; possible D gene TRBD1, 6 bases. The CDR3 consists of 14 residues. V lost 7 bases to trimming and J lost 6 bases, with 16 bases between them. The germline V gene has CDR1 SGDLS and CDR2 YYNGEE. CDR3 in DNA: TGTGCCAGCCGCGCGGACAGTCTTTCCGGGGAGCTGTTTTTT. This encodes CASRADSLSGELFF.

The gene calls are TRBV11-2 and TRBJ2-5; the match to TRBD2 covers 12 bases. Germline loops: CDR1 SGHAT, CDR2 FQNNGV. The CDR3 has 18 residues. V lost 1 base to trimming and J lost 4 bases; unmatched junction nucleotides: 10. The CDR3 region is CASSLGSLAGGRTETQYF. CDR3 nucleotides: TGTGCCAGCAGCTTAGGGTCCCTAGCGGGAGGGCGGACAGAGACCCAGTACTTC.